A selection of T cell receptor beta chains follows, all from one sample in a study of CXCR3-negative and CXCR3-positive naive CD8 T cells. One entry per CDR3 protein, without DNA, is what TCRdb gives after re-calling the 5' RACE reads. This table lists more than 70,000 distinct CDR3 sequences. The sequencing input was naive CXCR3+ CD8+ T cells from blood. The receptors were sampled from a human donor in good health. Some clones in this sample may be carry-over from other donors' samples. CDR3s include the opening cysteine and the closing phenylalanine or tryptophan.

CDR3 protein: CASSPDIPELYEQYF
V gene: TRBV12-3/TRBV12-4
J gene: TRBJ2-7

CDR3 protein: CASSQHLLIDEQFF
V gene: TRBV27
J gene: TRBJ2-1

CDR3 protein: CASSQASGATYEQYF
V gene: TRBV4-1
J gene: TRBJ2-7

CDR3 protein: CASSISDIGSSYEQYF
V gene: TRBV4-1
J gene: TRBJ2-7

CDR3 protein: CGSSSKGAPFNEQYF
V gene: TRBV6-6
J gene: TRBJ2-7

CDR3 protein: CASSYGTSTYNEQFF
V gene: TRBV7-6
J gene: TRBJ2-1

CDR3 protein: CASTSPVDNEQFF
V gene: TRBV6-5
J gene: TRBJ2-1

CDR3 protein: CASSHAGLANTGELFF
V gene: TRBV4-1
J gene: TRBJ2-2

CDR3 protein: CATSDDRDTGELFF
V gene: TRBV24-1
J gene: TRBJ2-2

CDR3 protein: CSARSGTSNEQFF
V gene: TRBV20-1
J gene: TRBJ2-1

CDR3 protein: CASSTAHGYNEQFF
V gene: TRBV12-3/TRBV12-4
J gene: TRBJ2-1

CDR3 protein: CASSYSSGTGVDQETRYF
V gene: TRBV6-2/TRBV6-3
J gene: TRBJ2-5

CDR3 protein: CASSLGGINSPLHF
V gene: TRBV7-9
J gene: TRBJ1-6

CDR3 protein: CASSYPGTSREQFF
V gene: TRBV6-2/TRBV6-3
J gene: TRBJ2-1

CDR3 protein: CASSLETGLLAKNIQYF
V gene: TRBV5-1
J gene: TRBJ2-4

CDR3 protein: CASISTARMNTEAFF
V gene: TRBV2
J gene: TRBJ1-1

CDR3 protein: CASSSSETSTDTQYF
V gene: TRBV7-9
J gene: TRBJ2-3

CDR3 protein: CASSLAGVNQPQHF
V gene: TRBV12-3/TRBV12-4
J gene: TRBJ1-5

CDR3 protein: CAAPRLGRNYGYTF
V gene: TRBV30
J gene: TRBJ1-2

CDR3 protein: CASSQVGQAGEQYF
V gene: TRBV4-1
J gene: TRBJ2-7

CDR3 protein: CATSRVLVSTDTQYF
V gene: TRBV15
J gene: TRBJ2-3

CDR3 protein: CASSPRDSYEQYF
V gene: TRBV18
J gene: TRBJ2-7

CDR3 protein: CASSSQGVEQFF
V gene: TRBV7-9
J gene: TRBJ2-1

CDR3 protein: CAGQGWNTEAFF
V gene: TRBV7-9
J gene: TRBJ1-1

CDR3 protein: CSVGEWSDQPQHF
V gene: TRBV29-1
J gene: TRBJ1-5

CDR3 protein: CASTYGGAVYEQYF
V gene: TRBV6-6
J gene: TRBJ2-7

CDR3 protein: CASSHWDRIETQYF
V gene: TRBV14
J gene: TRBJ2-5

CDR3 protein: CASRHPGQASYEQYF
V gene: TRBV28
J gene: TRBJ2-7

CDR3 protein: CSATGTMDYEQYF
V gene: TRBV20-1
J gene: TRBJ2-7